Below, 26 T cell receptor beta chains from the same sample are listed, as sequenced in a study of cytomegalovirus exposure and HLA in healthy donors (dated 2017 in TCRdb). Receptor libraries were prepared by the immunoSEQ multiplex PCR assay. The multiplex PCR relied on a mix of 60 forward primers for TCR Vbeta segments and 13 reverse primers for TCR Jbeta segments. TCRdb provides this immuneACCESS table in a form limited to in-frame rearrangements. Some clones are lacking; in checked studies, under half of them reflect an unresolved V gene, and why the rest are absent is not known. The sample yields about 160,000 clones; about 80% were counted once. Around 1.3% of the sample comes from the top ten. The sequencing sample was made of PBMCs. The receptors were sampled from a woman between 45 and 60 years old in good health and CMV-seronegative.

The rearrangement uses TRBV7-2 and TRBJ2-5, with a weak D call TRBD2 (6 bases). CDR3 length: 15 amino acids. V lost 3 bases and J 1 base, leaving 12 bases between the germline ends. Germline CDR1 and CDR2: SGHTA and FQGNSA. CDR3 coding DNA: TGTGCCAGCAGCTTGGAGGGACGGACCCAAGAGACCCAGTACTTC. Its protein is CASSLEGRTQETQYF.

V is TRBV4-1 and J is TRBJ2-2; the match to TRBD1 covers 9 bases. The CDR3 totals 16 residues. The germline CDR1 and CDR2 sequences are MGHRA and YSYEKL. Trimming at V came to 4 bases and at J to 1 base, leaving 4 bases not matched to a gene. CDR3 protein: CASSPSDRGNTGELFF. The CDR3 DNA reads TGCGCCAGCAGCCCCTCGGACAGGGGGAACACCGGGGAGCTGTTTTTT.

The chain carries TRBV6-5 and TRBJ2-7; 12 nucleotides line up with TRBD2. Germline CDR1 and CDR2: MNHEY and SVGAGI. The ends lost 5 bases at V and 6 bases at J; junction bases unmatched: 8. This CDR3 has 15 amino acids. For the CDR3, the DNA is TGTGCCAGCAGTAACCTAGCGGGAGGGTTGGGCGAGCAGTACTTC. It translates to CASSNLAGGLGEQYF.

The chain employs TRBV5-1 and TRBJ2-1; 7 bases fit TRBD1. Germline V gene sequence: CDR1 SGHRS, CDR2 YFSETQ. The junction had 5 bases not matched to a gene; V was cut back by 8 bases and J by 3 bases. CDR3 size: 13 residues. Here the CDR3 reads CASTRDSYNEQFF. In DNA, the CDR3 is TGCGCCAGTACCCGGGACAGCTACAATGAGCAGTTCTTC.

This clone has only a few counts. The chain links TRBV27 to TRBJ2-7, with D maybe TRBD1 (5 bases). The germline V and J ends were trimmed by 4 bases and 1 base, with 14 bases remaining between them. This CDR3 has 15 residues. Looked up from germline, CDR1 is MNHEY and CDR2 is SMNVEV (reference sequence). The CDR3 reads CASSSFGAGSYEQYF. In DNA form, the CDR3 reads TGTGCCAGCAGTTCATTCGGCGCAGGGTCCTACGAGCAGTACTTC.

The gene calls are TRBV18 and TRBJ2-4, with 7 bases matching TRBD1. Germline V gene lookup returns CDR1 KGHSH and CDR2 LQKENI. J was trimmed by 0 bases and V by 0 bases; bases with no gene match: 5. This CDR3 spans 17 amino acids. In DNA form, the CDR3 reads TGTGCCAGCTCACCACCCGGGACAGAGAGAGCCAAAAACATTCAGTACTTC. Its protein product is CASSPPGTERAKNIQYF.

DNA for the CDR3: TGTGCCAGCAGTTCTCTCAGGGTGGGGAATGAAAAACTGTTTTTT. It specifies CASSSLRVGNEKLFF. The rearrangement uses TRBV27 and TRBJ1-4, with TRBD1 as a possible D gene (5 bases). There are 15 residues in the CDR3. Germline loops: CDR1 MNHEY, CDR2 SMNVEV (reference sequence). Trimming shortened V by 4 bases and J by 5 bases, and 14 bases separated the two germline ends.

The chain recombines TRBV6-1 with TRBJ2-7; 8 nucleotides align to TRBD2. V shed 4 bases and J 5 bases; nucleotides not matched to a gene: 7. CDR1 and CDR2 (germline): MNHNS, SASEGT. This CDR3 is 14 amino acids long. The DNA of the CDR3 is TGTGCCAGCAGTGTCACGGGAGGGCCGGACGAGCAGTACTTC. Translation gives CASSVTGGPDEQYF.

This chain links TRBV6-4 with TRBJ2-1; the match to TRBD2 covers 8 bases. The CDR3 is 15 amino acids. Per germline, CDR1 MRHNA and CDR2 SNTAGT. J was trimmed by 7 bases and V by 2 bases; bases with no gene match: 7. CDR3 in amino acids: CASSDGAGEVNEQFF. The CDR3 DNA reads as TGTGCCAGCAGTGACGGAGCGGGAGAAGTAAATGAGCAGTTCTTC.

CDR3 sequence: CASSGFPPSGGYNEQFF. The CDR3 bases are TGTGCCAGCAGCGGTTTCCCCCCTAGCGGGGGCTACAATGAGCAGTTCTTC. The V gene is TRBV5-4, the J gene TRBJ2-1; 10 nucleotides line up with TRBD2. CDR1 is SGHNT, CDR2 YYREEE, per germline (reference sequence). The CDR3 runs 17 residues. J was trimmed by 3 bases and V by 4 bases; bases with no gene match: 10.

The genes are TRBV27 and TRBJ1-4; D gene ambiguous. V was trimmed by 3 bases and J by 8 bases, leaving 22 bases between them. Germline-derived CDR1 and CDR2 are MNHEY and SMNVEV (reference sequence). The CDR3 loop spans 17 amino acids. CDR3 in DNA: TGTGCCAGCAGTTTCCAGGTCGGCCTCAACCCGGCAGAAAAACTGTTTTTT. It translates to CASSFQVGLNPAEKLFF.

The chain uses TRBV28 and TRBJ2-1; TRBD1 agrees at 9 bases. The J segment lost 7 bases and the V segment lost 6 bases, leaving 16 bases of the junction unmatched. There are 17 residues in the CDR3. From germline, CDR1 is MDHEN and CDR2 SYDVKM. CDR3 bases: TGTGCCAGCAGGACCCTGAAGGGGACAGGGATTCAAAATGAGCAGTTCTTC. This codes for CASRTLKGTGIQNEQFF.

This clone was seen a few times. The chain is built from TRBV14 and TRBJ2-7; TRBD2 aligns across 7 bases. Unmatched junction bases numbered 20, after V lost 5 bases and J lost 4 bases. This CDR3 is 18 amino acids long. Germline assignment: CDR1 SGHDN and CDR2 FVKESK. CDR3 DNA sequence: TGTGCCAGCAGCACGGTCCATCTAGAAAAAGCGGGACCGTACGAGCAGTACTTC. Protein product: CASSTVHLEKAGPYEQYF.

This chain joins TRBV5-4 and TRBJ1-3; D is uncertain. CDR3 length equals 16 residues. V was cut by 4 bases and J by 0 bases, with 14 bases left in between. The germline gives CDR1 SGHNT, CDR2 YYREEE (reference sequence). CDR3 nucleotides: TGTGCCAGCAGCCCCCGGGGAACCAACTCTGGAAACACCATATATTTT. As protein: CASSPRGTNSGNTIYF.

The genes are TRBV2 and TRBJ2-5; 8 bases are shared with TRBD2. This CDR3 region has 15 residues. V shed 7 bases, J shed 5 bases, and the junction held 12 bases outside the gene matches. CDR1 SNHLY and CDR2 FYNNEI come from the germline V gene. CDR3 in DNA: TGTGCCAGCACCCCGGAGGGACTAGTCACCGAGACCCAGTACTTC. This encodes CASTPEGLVTETQYF.

In this sample, this clone turned up once. This chain uses TRBV28 with TRBJ1-4; perhaps TRBD1 as D (6 bases). V was clipped by 3 bases and J by 6 bases, with 11 bases between them. This CDR3 spans 14 amino acids. Germline V lookup: CDR1 MDHEN, CDR2 SYDVKM. The CDR3 region has the DNA TGTGCCAGCAGTTTGGGGGGGCTCTATGAAAAACTGTTTTTT. Encoded protein: CASSLGGLYEKLFF.

The genes are TRBV11-2 and TRBJ2-5; 7 bases match TRBD2. Germline V lookup: CDR1 SGHAT, CDR2 FQNNGV. This CDR3 is built from 16 residues. The trim removed 1 base at V and 4 bases at J, leaving 9 bases unmatched. The CDR3 is CASSLGSGVPSETQYF. CDR3 in DNA: TGTGCCAGCAGCTTAGGAAGCGGGGTTCCTTCAGAGACCCAGTACTTC. Together with reference TRBV11-2 and TRBJ2-5, the CDR3 gives the full variable domain: EAGVAQSPRYKIIEKRQSVAFWCNPISGHATLYWYQQILGQGPKLLIQFQNNGVVDDSQLPKDRFSAERLKGVDSTLKIQPAKLEDSAVYLCASSLGSGVPSETQYFGPGTRLLVL.

The rearrangement links TRBV19 to TRBJ1-6, with D maybe TRBD1 (5 bases). Germline V lookup: CDR1 LNHDA, CDR2 SQIVND (reference sequence). This CDR3 is 13 amino acids long. The germline V and J ends were trimmed by 2 bases and 9 bases, with 8 bases remaining between them. CDR3 in DNA: TGTGCCAGTAGTATACAGGGCGGTTCACCCCTCCACTTT. Protein product: CASSIQGGSPLHF.

The chain links TRBV11-1 to TRBJ2-1; D possibly corresponds to TRBD1 (6 bases). The CDR3 runs 13 residues. Germline V gene data show CDR1 as SGHAT and CDR2 as FQDESV (reference sequence). The germline V and J ends were trimmed by 5 bases and 8 bases, with 13 bases remaining between them. The CDR3 loop reads CASSQNRADEQFF. CDR3 coding DNA: TGTGCCAGCAGCCAGAACAGGGCCGATGAGCAGTTCTTC.

The chain employs TRBV27 and TRBJ2-1; 7 bases line up with TRBD1. Germline CDR1 reads MNHEY; CDR2 reads SMNVEV (reference sequence). The junction had 7 bases not matched to a gene; V was cut back by 4 bases and J by 7 bases. This CDR3 region has 14 residues. The CDR3 sequence is CASSSSGTVNEQFF. The DNA of the CDR3 is TGTGCCAGCAGTTCCTCCGGGACAGTGAATGAGCAGTTCTTC.

The V call is TRBV9, the J call TRBJ1-3; 7 bases match TRBD1. CDR3 length: 18 residues. The V and J ends lost 0 bases and 2 bases, in that order; junction bases with no gene match: 11. Germline loops: CDR1 SGDLS, CDR2 YYNGEE. The CDR3 nucleotides read TGTGCCAGCAGCGTAGATTTGGGGACAGCTCCTACTGGAAACACCATATATTTT. Encoded protein: CASSVDLGTAPTGNTIYF. Variable domain in full (rest from reference TRBV9 and TRBJ1-3): DSGVTQTPKHLITATGQRVTLRCSPRSGDLSVYWYQQSLDQGLQFLIQYYNGEERAKGNILERFSAQQFPDLHSELNLSSLELGDSALYFCASSVDLGTAPTGNTIYFGEGSWLTVV.

Remarks on this clone: Other nucleotide sequences in the sample specify the same CDR3. The chain carries TRBV4-2 and TRBJ2-2; 11 bases fit TRBD2. CDR1 and CDR2 from the germline V gene are LGHNA and YNFKEQ. V lost 0 bases to trimming and J lost 1 base; unmatched junction nucleotides: 7. This CDR3 is built from 19 residues. For the CDR3, the DNA is TGTGCCAGCAGCCAAGATCTGCTAGCGGGGGGCCAGAACACCGGGGAGCTGTTTTTT. Translation: CASSQDLLAGGQNTGELFF.

The V gene is TRBV5-1, the J gene TRBJ1-2, with TRBD1 matching 7 bases. The CDR3 length is 14 residues. Germline assignment: CDR1 SGHRS and CDR2 YFSETQ. The J segment lost 2 bases and the V segment lost 4 bases, leaving 5 bases of the junction unmatched. The CDR3 reads CASSLTQGNYGYTF. The CDR3 DNA reads TGCGCCAGCAGCCTTACACAGGGGAACTATGGCTACACCTTC.

This chain connects TRBV5-1 to TRBJ2-7; D possibly corresponds to TRBD2 (5 bases). This CDR3 is 14 amino acids long. Germline V CDR1 and CDR2: SGHRS, YFSETQ. Trimming took 0 bases from V and 4 from J, leaving 11 bases between them. CDR3 coding DNA: TGCGCCAGCAGCTTGGCCAGCCGGGGTTACGAGCAGTACTTC. Translating it yields CASSLASRGYEQYF.

The chain combines TRBV4-3 with TRBJ2-7; no definite D call. Deletions cut 0 bases from V and 2 bases from J, with 14 bases between. The germline V gene encodes CDR1 LGHNA and CDR2 YSLEER. The CDR3 sequence is 16 residues long. CDR3 coding DNA: TGCGCCAGCAGCCAAGATCTCGCAGCCAGGACCTACGAGCAGTACTTC. Translating gives CASSQDLAARTYEQYF.

This clone showed up just a few times. This CDR3 is CASSEYEETQYF. The CDR3 region has the DNA TGTGCCAGCAGTGAATATGAGGAGACCCAGTACTTC. The genes are TRBV2 and TRBJ2-5; D is uncertain. Deletions cut 2 bases from V and 5 bases from J, with 6 bases between. The CDR3 covers 12 residues. Germline V CDR1 and CDR2: SNHLY, FYNNEI.